Listed below are T cell receptor beta chains from one sample, sequenced in a study of shared clonotypes between healthy human individuals. Clones were read by immunoSEQ multiplex PCR, and TCRdb kept only the in-frame ones, dropping some. The repertoire consists of about 2.4 million clones, with approximately 93% occurring once and the leading ten covering more than 0.35%. Sequencing used naive CD4+ T cells from PBMCs. These receptors were taken from a man between 18 and 35 years old in good health. Some clones in this sample may be carry-over from other donors' samples. Each CDR3 is given with its conserved first and last residue. D genes are given only for firm matches. Size values are once, few and many counts, or a class for expanded clones, and some rows have none.

j_call | clone_size | d_call | v_call | cdr3_nt | cdr3_aa
TRBJ2-1 | - | TRBD2 | TRBV28 | TGTGCCAGCAGTTTAGCGGGAGGGCCGAATGAGCAGTTCTTC | CASSLAGGPNEQFF
TRBJ2-1 | - | TRBD1 | TRBV28 | TGTGCCAGCAGTTCCATGACAGGGGGCATCTACAATGAGCAGTTCTTC | CASSSMTGGIYNEQFF
TRBJ2-5 | - | TRBD2 | TRBV6-1 | TGTGCCACCCGAGGCCAGCGGGAGGCCCGAGAGACCCAGTACTTC | CATRGQREARETQYF
TRBJ2-5 | - | - | TRBV6-5 | TGTGCCAGCAGTTATCAAGAGACCCAGTACTTC | CASSYQETQYF
TRBJ1-5 | - | TRBD1 | TRBV7-9 | TGTGCCAGCAGCTTAGGGCTAGGACAGGGGTACCCAAGCAATCAGCCCCAGCATTTT | CASSLGLGQGYPSNQPQHF
TRBJ2-1 | - | TRBD1 | TRBV6-1 | TGTGCCAGCAGTGAACCCGGACAGGGGCTTGAGCAGTTCTTC | CASSEPGQGLEQFF
TRBJ2-7 | - | TRBD1 | TRBV28 | TGTGCCAGCAGCGACCCCAGGGGGCGAAGCTCCTACGAGCAGTACTTC | CASSDPRGRSSYEQYF
TRBJ2-7 | - | TRBD1 | TRBV2 | TGTGCCAGCAGTCAGGGGGCAGGGGGACCCTACGAGCAGTACTTC | CASSQGAGGPYEQYF
TRBJ1-4 | - | TRBD1 | TRBV4-1 | TGCGCCAGCAGCCCAGCAACAGGGGGCGGGGGTGGAGTTGAAAAACTGTTTTTT | CASSPATGGGGGVEKLFF
TRBJ2-3 | once | - | TRBV6-4 | TGTGCCAGCAGTTTATCCCCTAGCACAGATACGCAGTATTTT | CASSLSPSTDTQYF
TRBJ1-5 | - | TRBD1 | TRBV19 | TGTGCCAGTAACACCGGGACAGGGGGAAGTCAGCCCCAGCATTTT | CASNTGTGGSQPQHF
TRBJ2-3 | - | - | TRBV7-2 | TGTGCCAGCAGCCATTCCCCCGGCACAGATACGCAGTATTTT | CASSHSPGTDTQYF
TRBJ2-1 | - | - | TRBV20-1 | TGCAGTGCTACGGACAGCAATGAGCAGTTCTTC | CSATDSNEQFF
TRBJ2-7 | - | - | TRBV6-6 | TGTGCCAGCGGGAGTCACAGGGACTCCTACGAGCAGTACTTC | CASGSHRDSYEQYF
TRBJ1-4 | - | TRBD1 | TRBV28 | TGTGCCAGCAGTCGGGGACAGACTAATGAAAAACTGTTTTTT | CASSRGQTNEKLFF
TRBJ2-5 | - | - | TRBV13 | TGTGCCAGCAGCTCAACTAGTAACGGCCCCCTGGAGACCCAGTACTTC | CASSSTSNGPLETQYF
TRBJ2-2 | - | - | TRBV7-3 | TGTGCCAGCAGCTTACATCAGACAGTAACCGGGGAGCTGTTTTTT | CASSLHQTVTGELFF
TRBJ1-2 | - | - | TRBV9 | TGTGCCAGCAGCCCCCAAGAGGGTTCCTACTATGGCTACACCTTC | CASSPQEGSYYGYTF
TRBJ1-4 | - | TRBD1 | TRBV15 | TGTGCCACCAGCAGGGAACAACAGGGGGGAAATGAAAAACTGTTTTTT | CATSREQQGGNEKLFF
TRBJ2-2 | - | - | TRBV28 | TGTGCCAGCAGTTTGGGCAGCTTGAACACCGGGGAGCTGTTTTTT | CASSLGSLNTGELFF
TRBJ2-5 | - | - | TRBV28 | TGTGCCAGCAGTTTGGTGGAGACCCAGTACTTC | CASSLVETQYF
TRBJ2-7 | - | - | TRBV6-5 | TGTGCCAGCAGGATCGGGGGCAGCTCCTACGAGCAGTACTTC | CASRIGGSSYEQYF
TRBJ2-1 | - | - | TRBV6-5 | TGTGCCAGCAGTTACGTTCGAGTTGAGCAGTTCTTC | CASSYVRVEQFF
TRBJ2-5 | - | - | TRBV5-5 | TGTGCCAGCAGTGACGTCAGGGACGGGGAGACCCAGTACTTC | CASSDVRDGETQYF
TRBJ1-2 | once | TRBD1 | TRBV7-9 | TGTGCCAGCAGCCAGGACAGGGTAGGTGGCTACACCTTC | CASSQDRVGGYTF
TRBJ1-4 | - | - | TRBV28 | TGTGCCAGCAGTTTACAGGAAGGGTTCCATGAAAAACTGTTTTTT | CASSLQEGFHEKLFF
TRBJ2-3 | - | - | TRBV9 | TGTGCCAGCAGCGTAGTGGGGGCGGATACGCAGTATTTT | CASSVVGADTQYF
TRBJ2-5 | - | - | TRBV28 | TGTGCCAGCAGTCCACGACAGTGGGCATGGGAGACCCAGTACTTC | CASSPRQWAWETQYF
TRBJ2-1 | once | TRBD2 | TRBV6-5 | TGTGCCAGCAGCCTACTAGCGGGGAACAATGAGCAGTTCTTC | CASSLLAGNNEQFF
TRBJ2-1 | - | TRBD2 | TRBV5-4 | TGTGCCAGCAGAGGAGGTAGCGGGATCCTCTCCTACAATGAGCAGTTCTTC | CASRGGSGILSYNEQFF
TRBJ2-3 | - | - | TRBV21-1 | TGTGCCAGGACCAACCGCCGAAAGGTCGCAGATACGCAGTATTTT | CARTNRRKVADTQYF
TRBJ1-1 | - | - | TRBV7-9 | TGTGCCAGCAGCTTATCCAGGACTGAGGACACTGAAGCTTTCTTT | CASSLSRTEDTEAFF
TRBJ2-1 | - | - | TRBV28 | TGTGCCAGCAGTCCGGTGAGGGGCTACTACAATGAGCAGTTCTTC | CASSPVRGYYNEQFF
TRBJ2-1 | - | - | TRBV18 | TGTGCCAGCTCACCTATAGTAGATGAGCAGTTCTTC | CASSPIVDEQFF
TRBJ2-1 | - | - | TRBV9 | TGTGCCAGCAGCGTAGTGGTTGGGGACCGTGGTGAGCAGTTCTTC | CASSVVVGDRGEQFF
TRBJ2-7 | - | - | TRBV30 | TGTGCCTGGGCCCAATCCTACGAGCAGTACTTC | CAWAQSYEQYF
TRBJ2-3 | - | - | TRBV2 | TGTGCCAGCAGTGAAGCGAGCCGGGCGGATACGCAGTATTTT | CASSEASRADTQYF
TRBJ1-5 | - | - | TRBV5-6 | TGTGCCAGCAGCTTGTATTCCGGGACATCCAATCAGCCCCAGCATTTT | CASSLYSGTSNQPQHF
TRBJ2-7 | - | - | TRBV6-5 | TGTGCCAGCAGTAACTCCCCCTACGAGCAGTACTTC | CASSNSPYEQYF
TRBJ2-1 | - | TRBD1 | TRBV2 | TGTGCCAGCAGTGAAACAATAGGGACAGAGTACTACAATGAGCAGTTCTTC | CASSETIGTEYYNEQFF
TRBJ2-7 | - | TRBD2 | TRBV7-3 | TGTGCCAGCAGCTTAACGTTAGCGGGACCTCCCGAGCAGTACTTC | CASSLTLAGPPEQYF
TRBJ1-1 | - | - | TRBV6-5 | TGTGCCACAAAAGGGGGGCCTATGAACACTGAAGCTTTCTTT | CATKGGPMNTEAFF
TRBJ2-7 | once | - | TRBV5-1 | TGCGCCAGCAGTCGGGGGACAGAAGATTACGAGCAGTACTTC | CASSRGTEDYEQYF
TRBJ1-4 | - | - | TRBV9 | TGTGCCAGCAGCGTAGATTCTGGGGGAGGCCAGCGTGAAAAACTGTTTTTT | CASSVDSGGGQREKLFF
TRBJ2-7 | - | - | TRBV2 | TGTGCCAGCAGCTCCCTCTTGGGGGATTTCTACGAGCAGTACTTC | CASSSLLGDFYEQYF
TRBJ2-2 | - | - | TRBV5-1 | TGCGCCAGCAGCCTCGGCGGGACTCTCACCGGGGAGCTGTTTTTT | CASSLGGTLTGELFF
TRBJ2-7 | - | - | TRBV10-3 | TGTGCCATCAGTGGCCGGGACACCCCCTACGAGCAGTACTTC | CAISGRDTPYEQYF
TRBJ2-1 | - | - | TRBV9 | TGTGCCAGCAGCGGACGGGACCACGACAATGAGCAGTTCTTC | CASSGRDHDNEQFF
TRBJ2-1 | - | TRBD2 | TRBV14 | TGTGCCAGCAGCCGAAGAGGACTAGCGGGAGGTACGAGCTCCTACAATGAGCAGTTCTTC | CASSRRGLAGGTSSYNEQFF
TRBJ1-2 | - | - | TRBV5-4 | TGTGCCAGCAGCTTTCCCCGATATGGCTACACCTTC | CASSFPRYGYTF
TRBJ1-2 | once | - | TRBV28 | TGTGCCAGCAGTCGAAATCGACCTACTAACTATGGCTACACCTTC | CASSRNRPTNYGYTF
TRBJ2-1 | - | - | TRBV19 | TGTGCCAGTAGTATAAGACAGGTCGGCTATGAGCAGTTCTTC | CASSIRQVGYEQFF
TRBJ1-5 | - | - | TRBV21-1 | TGTGCCAGCAGCACCGGCATGAGCAATCAGCCCCAGCATTTT | CASSTGMSNQPQHF
TRBJ2-2 | - | - | TRBV7-2 | TGTGCCAGCAGCGTGGAACAGGCCGGGGGCGCCGGGGAGCTGTTTTTT | CASSVEQAGGAGELFF
TRBJ2-1 | - | TRBD2 | TRBV7-9 | TGTGCCAGCAGCTTACGACTAGCTTCATCCTACAATGAGCAGTTCTTC | CASSLRLASSYNEQFF
TRBJ2-5 | - | TRBD1 | TRBV29-1 | TGCAGCGTTGGAGCGGCAGGGGGTCTAGAGACCCAGTACTTC | CSVGAAGGLETQYF